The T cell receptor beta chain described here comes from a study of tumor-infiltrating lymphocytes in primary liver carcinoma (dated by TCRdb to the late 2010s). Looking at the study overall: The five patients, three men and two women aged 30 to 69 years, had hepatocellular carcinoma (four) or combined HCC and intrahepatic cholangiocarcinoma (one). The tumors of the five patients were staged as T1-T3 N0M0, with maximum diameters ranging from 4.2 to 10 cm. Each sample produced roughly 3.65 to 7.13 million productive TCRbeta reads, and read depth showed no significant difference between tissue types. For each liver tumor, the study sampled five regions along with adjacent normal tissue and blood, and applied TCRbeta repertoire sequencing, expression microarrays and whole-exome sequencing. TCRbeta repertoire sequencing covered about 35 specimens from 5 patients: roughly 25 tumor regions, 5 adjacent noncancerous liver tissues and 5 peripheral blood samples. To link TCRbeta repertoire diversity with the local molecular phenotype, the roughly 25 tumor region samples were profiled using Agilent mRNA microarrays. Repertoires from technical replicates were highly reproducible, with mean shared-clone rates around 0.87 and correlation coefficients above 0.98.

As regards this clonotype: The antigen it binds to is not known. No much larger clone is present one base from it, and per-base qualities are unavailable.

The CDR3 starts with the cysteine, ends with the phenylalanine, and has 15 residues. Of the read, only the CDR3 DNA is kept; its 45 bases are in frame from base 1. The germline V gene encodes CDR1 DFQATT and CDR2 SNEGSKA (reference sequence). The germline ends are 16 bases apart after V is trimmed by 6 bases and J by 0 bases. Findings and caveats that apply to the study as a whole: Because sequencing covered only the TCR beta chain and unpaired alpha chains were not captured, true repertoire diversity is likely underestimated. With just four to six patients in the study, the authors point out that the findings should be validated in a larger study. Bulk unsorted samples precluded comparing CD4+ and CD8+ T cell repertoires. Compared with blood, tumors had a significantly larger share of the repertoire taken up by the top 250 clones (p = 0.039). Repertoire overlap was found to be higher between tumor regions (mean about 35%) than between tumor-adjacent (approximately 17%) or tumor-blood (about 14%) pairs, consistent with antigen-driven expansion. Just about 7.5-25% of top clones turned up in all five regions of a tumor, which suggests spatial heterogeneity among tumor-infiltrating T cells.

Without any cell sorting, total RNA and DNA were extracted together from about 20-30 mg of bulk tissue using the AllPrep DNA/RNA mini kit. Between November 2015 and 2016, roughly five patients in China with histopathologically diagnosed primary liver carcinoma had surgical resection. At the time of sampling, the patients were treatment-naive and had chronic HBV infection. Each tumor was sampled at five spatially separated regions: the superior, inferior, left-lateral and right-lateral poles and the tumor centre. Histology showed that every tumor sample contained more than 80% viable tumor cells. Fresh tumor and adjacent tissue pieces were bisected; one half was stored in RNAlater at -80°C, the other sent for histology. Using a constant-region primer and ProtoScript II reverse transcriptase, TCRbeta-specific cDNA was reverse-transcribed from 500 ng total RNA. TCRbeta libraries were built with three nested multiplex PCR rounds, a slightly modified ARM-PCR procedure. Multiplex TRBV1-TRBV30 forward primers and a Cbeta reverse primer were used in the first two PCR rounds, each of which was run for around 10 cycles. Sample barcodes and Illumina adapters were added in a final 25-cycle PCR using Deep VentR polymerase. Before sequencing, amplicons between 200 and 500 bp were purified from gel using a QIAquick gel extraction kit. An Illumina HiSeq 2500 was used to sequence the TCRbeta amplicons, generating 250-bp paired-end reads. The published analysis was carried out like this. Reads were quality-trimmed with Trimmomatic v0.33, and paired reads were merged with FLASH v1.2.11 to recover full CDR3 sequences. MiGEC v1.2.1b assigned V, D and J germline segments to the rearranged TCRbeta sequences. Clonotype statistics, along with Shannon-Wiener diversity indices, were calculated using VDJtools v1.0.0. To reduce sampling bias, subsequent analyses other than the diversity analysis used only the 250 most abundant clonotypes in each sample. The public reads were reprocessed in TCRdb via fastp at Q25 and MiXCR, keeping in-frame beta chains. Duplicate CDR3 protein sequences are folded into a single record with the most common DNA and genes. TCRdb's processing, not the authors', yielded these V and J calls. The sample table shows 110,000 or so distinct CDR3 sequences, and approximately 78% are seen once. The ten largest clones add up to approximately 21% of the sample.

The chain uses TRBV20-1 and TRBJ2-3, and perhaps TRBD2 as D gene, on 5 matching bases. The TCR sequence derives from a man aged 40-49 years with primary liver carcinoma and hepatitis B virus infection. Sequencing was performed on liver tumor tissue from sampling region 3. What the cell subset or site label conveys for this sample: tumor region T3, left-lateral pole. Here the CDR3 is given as CSAARRTGSTDTQYF. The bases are TGCAGTGCGGCCCGGCGGACGGGGAGCACAGATACGCAGTATTTT.